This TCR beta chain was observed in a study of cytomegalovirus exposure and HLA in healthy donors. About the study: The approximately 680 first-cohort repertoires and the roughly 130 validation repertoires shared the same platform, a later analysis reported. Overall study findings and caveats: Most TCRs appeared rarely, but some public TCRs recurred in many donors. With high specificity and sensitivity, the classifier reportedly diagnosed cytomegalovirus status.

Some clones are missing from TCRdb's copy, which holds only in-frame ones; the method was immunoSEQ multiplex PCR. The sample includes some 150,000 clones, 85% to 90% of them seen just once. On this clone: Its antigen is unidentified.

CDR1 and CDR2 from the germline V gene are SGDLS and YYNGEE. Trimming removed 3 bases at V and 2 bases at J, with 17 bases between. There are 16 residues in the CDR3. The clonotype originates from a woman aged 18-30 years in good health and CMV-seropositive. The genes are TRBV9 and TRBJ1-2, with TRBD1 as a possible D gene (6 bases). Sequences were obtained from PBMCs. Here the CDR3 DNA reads TGTGCCAGCAGCGGGGCAGGGGTGGATAGAAACTATGGCTACACCTTC. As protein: CASSGAGVDRNYGYTF.